This TCR beta chain was identified in a study of T cell responses to AZD1222 COVID-19 vaccine. Worth noting for this clone: Antigen unknown.

Study findings and constraints: Epitopes outside B.1.351 and B.1.1.7 mutated regions reportedly drew nearly half of spike TCRs. The study sampled repertoires only after the peak T cell response.

The CDR3 has 13 residues. The V gene's germline CDR1 is SGHVS and CDR2 FNYEAQ. Trimming shortened V by 5 bases and J by 4 bases, and 11 bases separated the two germline ends. Sequencing was performed with immunoSEQ multiplex PCR; in TCRdb, only in-frame clones are kept and a portion is missing. The table has about 150,000 clones, just over 90% seen once. The chain uses TRBV7-6 and TRBJ1-2; D is ambiguous. The sample in question was peripheral blood, obtained 28 days after the second AZD1222 dose. This receptor was taken from an adult who received the AZD1222 COVID-19 vaccine. The CDR3 DNA reads TGTGCCAGCAGCCCCGGGGTAATCTATGGCTACACCTTC. Translation: CASSPGVIYGYTF.